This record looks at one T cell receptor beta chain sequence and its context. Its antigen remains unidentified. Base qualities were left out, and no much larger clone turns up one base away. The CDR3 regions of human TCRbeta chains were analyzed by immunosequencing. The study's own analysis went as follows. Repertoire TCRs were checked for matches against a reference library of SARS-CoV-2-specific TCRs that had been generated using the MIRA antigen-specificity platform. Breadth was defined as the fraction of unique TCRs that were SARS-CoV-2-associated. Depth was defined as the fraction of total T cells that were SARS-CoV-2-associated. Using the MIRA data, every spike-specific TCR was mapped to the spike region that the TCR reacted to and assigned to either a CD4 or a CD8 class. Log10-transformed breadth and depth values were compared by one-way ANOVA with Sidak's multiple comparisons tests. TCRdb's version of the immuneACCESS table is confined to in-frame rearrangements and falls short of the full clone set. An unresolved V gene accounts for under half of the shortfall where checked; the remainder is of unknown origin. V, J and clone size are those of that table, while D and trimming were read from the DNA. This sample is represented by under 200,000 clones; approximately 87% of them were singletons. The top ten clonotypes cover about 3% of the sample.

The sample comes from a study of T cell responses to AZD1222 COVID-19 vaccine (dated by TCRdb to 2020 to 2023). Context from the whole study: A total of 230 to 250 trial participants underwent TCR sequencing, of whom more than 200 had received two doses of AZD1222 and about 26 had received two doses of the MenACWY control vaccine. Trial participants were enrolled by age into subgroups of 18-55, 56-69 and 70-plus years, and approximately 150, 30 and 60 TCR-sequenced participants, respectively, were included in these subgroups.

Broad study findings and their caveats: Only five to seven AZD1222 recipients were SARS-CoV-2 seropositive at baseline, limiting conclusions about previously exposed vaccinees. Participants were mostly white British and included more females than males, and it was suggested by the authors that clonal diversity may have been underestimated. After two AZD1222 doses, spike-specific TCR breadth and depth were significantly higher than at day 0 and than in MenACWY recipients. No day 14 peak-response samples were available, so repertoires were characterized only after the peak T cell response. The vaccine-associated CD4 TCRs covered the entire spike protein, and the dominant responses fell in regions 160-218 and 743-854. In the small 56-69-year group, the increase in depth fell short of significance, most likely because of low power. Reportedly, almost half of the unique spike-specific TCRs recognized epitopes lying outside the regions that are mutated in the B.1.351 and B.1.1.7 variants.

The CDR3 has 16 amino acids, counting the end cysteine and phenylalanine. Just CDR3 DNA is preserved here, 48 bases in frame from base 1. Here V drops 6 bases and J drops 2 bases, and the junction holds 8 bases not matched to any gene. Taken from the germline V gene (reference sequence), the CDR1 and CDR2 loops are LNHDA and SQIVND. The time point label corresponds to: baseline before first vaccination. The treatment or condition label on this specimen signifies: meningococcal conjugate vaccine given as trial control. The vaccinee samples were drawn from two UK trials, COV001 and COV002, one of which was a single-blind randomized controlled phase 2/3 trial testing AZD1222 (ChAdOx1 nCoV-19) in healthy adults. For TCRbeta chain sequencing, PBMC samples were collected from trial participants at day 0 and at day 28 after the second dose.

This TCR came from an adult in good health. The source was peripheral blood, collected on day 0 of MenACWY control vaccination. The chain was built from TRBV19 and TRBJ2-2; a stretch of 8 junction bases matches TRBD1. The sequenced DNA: TGTGCCAGTAGGCCCCAGGGGGCGTTTAACACCGGGGAGCTGTTTTTT. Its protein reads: CASRPQGAFNTGELFF.